Reported below is one T cell receptor beta chain. CDR1 and CDR2 (germline): LNHNV, YYDKDF (reference sequence). The CDR3 contains 18 residues. Trimming cost V 5 bases and J 0 bases, with 21 bases left between them. These data come from a study of blood T cell repertoires in COVID-19. Overall study: There were acute and convalescent COVID-19 samples, and they came from the United States, Italy and Spain. The cDNA or gDNA used as material had been derived from T cells, B-cell-depleted T cells, or PBMCs.

In the original analysis: Amplification of reference gene primers provided the estimated nucleated cell counts. Repertoires were generated with immunoSEQ multiplex PCR, while TCRdb's copy carries only in-frame clones and drops some. V, J and clone size are those of that table, while D and trimming were read from the DNA. The sample has some 220,000 clones, 70% to 90% seen once; the top ten hold less than 15%. The TCR was taken from a woman aged 18-29 years who had recovered from COVID-19. The chain links TRBV15 to TRBJ2-3, with TRBD2 as a possible D gene (7 bases). The sequenced sample was peripheral blood. DNA of the CDR3: TGTGCCACCAGCCCCACCCGGGGCGGGGGCTCGAGCACAGATACGCAGTATTTT. Its translation: CATSPTRGGGSSTDTQYF.